The next 14 T cell receptor beta chains were all read from a single sample in a study of quantifying T cell responses using KT2 cells. Study summary: TCR alpha and beta constant-region primers primed reverse transcription of RNA.

An oligo carrying a UMI was ligated to the cDNA 3' end. The first PCR ran about 4 cycles with an equimolar RC1.1 and RC1.2 beta primer mix. TCRdb analysed the UMI-ligation and nested PCR reads with MiXCR anew, one entry per CDR3 protein. This table has over 55,000 distinct CDR3 sequences, approximately 13% appearing once. The sample taken for sequencing was PBMCs spiked with cells of the T cell clone KT2. These receptors all stem from a human donor.

This clonotype was picked up many times. The chain carries TRBV20-1 and TRBJ1-2; TRBD1 matches at 9 bases. V lost 2 bases, J lost 4 bases, and 8 bases stayed unmatched. Germline V gene data show CDR1 as DFQATT and CDR2 as SNEGSKA (reference sequence). This CDR3 contains 15 residues. As DNA, the CDR3 is TGCAGTGCTAGAAAACAGGGGGCCGGTATCTATGGCTACACCTTC. Protein: CSARKQGAGIYGYTF.

This clonotype showed up just a few times. The J gene is TRBJ1-1, the V gene TRBV4-1, with D uncertain. V lost 0 bases to trimming and J lost 4 bases, with 12 bases between them. Germline V gene lookup returns CDR1 MGHRA and CDR2 YSYEKL. This CDR3 has 15 residues. CDR3 DNA sequence: TGCGCCAGCAGCCAAGAACCCTGGGTTACCACTGAAGCTTTCTTT. This translates into CASSQEPWVTTEAFF.

The chain uses TRBV6-5 and TRBJ1-2; TRBD1 might be the D (5 bases). Between the trimmed V and J ends, which lost 5 bases and 0 bases, there was a span of 22 bases. The CDR3 is made up of 18 amino acids. The germline V gene has CDR1 MNHEY and CDR2 SVGAGI. CDR3 sequence (DNA): TGTGCCAGCAGTAACCTCCCCGACAGAAGACTCACTAACTATGGCTACACCTTC. Protein product: CASSNLPDRRLTNYGYTF.

The CDR3 protein is CASSFYRGYTF. As DNA, the CDR3 is TGTGCCAGCAGTTTTTATCGGGGCTACACCTTC. The chain has TRBV12-3 or TRBV12-4 and TRBJ1-2; D gene ambiguous. Trimming pared 3 bases from V and 8 bases from J, leaving 7 bases between. This CDR3 spans 11 amino acids.

The genes are TRBV11-2 and TRBJ2-3; 13 bases match TRBD2. Germline V gives CDR1 SGHAT, CDR2 FQNNGV. This CDR3 has 18 amino acids. V dropped 1 base and J dropped 9; count of bases not matched to a gene: 13. CDR3 loop: CASSLGTSGRRIDKTQYF. CDR3 coding DNA: TGTGCCAGCAGCTTAGGGACTAGCGGGAGAAGGATTGACAAAACGCAGTATTTT.

In its sample, this clonotype was seen a few times. The chain couples TRBV29-1 to TRBJ2-5, with D unresolved. The CDR3 extends over 15 amino acids. Trimming stripped 3 bases from V and 2 bases from J, with 16 bases between. Germline CDR1 reads SQVTM; CDR2 reads ANQGSEA. In DNA, the CDR3 is TGCAGCGTTGATTTGGGGAACGGTCCGCAAGAGACCCAGTACTTC. Its translation: CSVDLGNGPQETQYF.

The chain has TRBV2 and TRBJ2-3, with D perhaps matching TRBD1 or TRBD2 (5 bases each). Germline CDR1 and CDR2: SNHLY and FYNNEI. The CDR3 consists of 16 residues. V dropped 7 bases and J dropped 6 bases, with 23 bases sitting between them. The CDR3 region has the DNA TGTGCCAGCAAAACCCCCGGGACCCAGCGAAAGGATACGCAGTATTTT. Protein: CASKTPGTQRKDTQYF. Variable domain in full (rest from reference TRBV2 and TRBJ2-3): EPEVTQTPSHQVTQMGQEVILRCVPISNHLYFYWYRQILGQKVEFLVSFYNNEISEKSEIFDDQFSVERPDGSNFTLKIRSTKLEDSAMYFCASKTPGTQRKDTQYFGPGTRLTVL.

This clonotype was recorded at least ten times. The chain joins TRBV11-2 to TRBJ2-1, with unresolved D. This CDR3 is 15 amino acids long. The V and J ends lost 0 bases and 7 bases respectively, with 13 bases between them. CDR1 and CDR2 from the germline V gene are SGHAT and FQNNGV. In DNA, the CDR3 is TGTGCCAGCAGCTTAGATGTTACACCGACGAATGAGCAGTTCTTC. This gives the protein CASSLDVTPTNEQFF.

This clonotype came up a few times. The V call is TRBV7-9, the J call TRBJ2-3; 7 bases agree with TRBD2. The CDR3 totals 15 residues. The germline CDR1 and CDR2 sequences are SEHNR and FQNEAQ (reference sequence). V trimming: 6 bases; J trimming: 1 base; junction bases outside the gene matches: 7. Written as DNA, the CDR3 is TGTGCCAGCAGGTTGGGGCTAGCGGGCACAGATACGCAGTATTTT. Encoded protein: CASRLGLAGTDTQYF.

The genes are TRBV7-8 and TRBJ2-1; 7 nucleotides agree with TRBD2. The CDR3 has 14 residues. Per the germline V gene, CDR1 is SGHVS and CDR2 is FQNEAQ. The J segment lost 8 bases and the V segment lost 4 bases, leaving 8 bases of the junction unmatched. CDR3 nucleotide sequence: TGTGCCAGCAGCTCCCATCTCGGGGGGTATGAGCAGTTCTTC. As protein: CASSSHLGGYEQFF. Using reference TRBV7-8 and TRBJ2-1 for the parts outside the CDR3, the full variable domain is GAGVSQSPRYKVAKRGQDVALRCDPISGHVSLFWYQQALGQGPEFLTYFQNEAQLDKSGLPSDRFFAERPEGSVSTLKIQRTQQEDSAVYLCASSSHLGGYEQFFGPGTRLTVL.

This clonotype was detected only a few times. The chain has TRBV12-3 or TRBV12-4 and TRBJ1-6; D gene unclear. V lost 1 base, J lost 7 bases, and 11 bases lay in between. The CDR3 runs 15 residues. Here the CDR3 reads CASSLGLTENSPLHF. DNA of the CDR3: TGTGCCAGCAGTTTAGGGTTAACAGAAAATTCACCCCTCCACTTT.

This sequence joins TRBV2 and TRBJ1-5; 7 bases map to TRBD1. V gave up 0 bases and J gave up 2 bases; unmatched junction bases: 4. Germline-derived CDR1 and CDR2 are SNHLY and FYNNEI. The CDR3 is made up of 16 amino acids. The CDR3 region has the DNA TGTGCCAGCAGTGAAGCCCGAGGGACAGGCAATCAGCCCCAGCATTTT. It specifies CASSEARGTGNQPQHF.

The sample holds many counts of this clonotype. V and J are TRBV7-2 and TRBJ2-5, with 8 bases lining up with TRBD2. This CDR3 comprises 17 residues. Germline loops: CDR1 SGHTA, CDR2 FQGNSA. V lost 1 base and J lost 5; bases outside the gene matches: 12. The CDR3 nucleotides read TGTGCCAGCAGCTTAGTGGCTAGCGGGCCGGAGGTCGAGACCCAGTACTTC. As protein: CASSLVASGPEVETQYF.

CDR3 in DNA: TGTGCCAGTATGCCGGGACAACGAAACACCATATATTTT. It encodes CASMPGQRNTIYF. The chain uses TRBV19 and TRBJ1-3, with D perhaps TRBD1 (6 bases). V shed 7 bases and J shed 5 bases, with 12 bases lying between them. The CDR3 has 13 amino acids. Germline CDR1 and CDR2: LNHDA and SQIVND (reference sequence).